Listed below are T cell receptor beta chains from one sample, sequenced in a study of CD8 T cells in ankylosing spondylitis. Each CDR3 protein is one row after TCRdb ran MiXCR on the 5' RACE reads. The table lists some 700,000 distinct CDR3 sequences, around a fifth of them singletons, with under 20% in the top ten. Input material: blood, either unsorted or a sorted T cell fraction (not recorded which). The origin of the receptors is a male donor with ankylosing spondylitis. Each CDR3 is given with its conserved first and last residue. The D gene is left open where the match is weak. Clone size is given for some rows only: seen once, a few or many times, or a class if the clone is expanded.

abundance	v_gene	d_gene	j_gene	CDR3nt	CDR3aa
few	TRBV14	TRBD1	TRBJ1-1	TGTGCCAGCAGCCAAAACGCCGGGACAGGGTGGGGTAACACTGAAGCTTTCTTT	CASSQNAGTGWGNTEAFF
many	TRBV3-1	NA	TRBJ1-1	TGTGCCAGCAGCCAAGACGGGGGGTCGAACACTGAAGCTTTCTTT	CASSQDGGSNTEAFF
NA	TRBV4-1	TRBD1	TRBJ1-5	TGCGCCAGCAGCCAAGGGGTAACAGGGGGCGCAGGGAGCAATCAGCCCCAGCATTTT	CASSQGVTGGAGSNQPQHF
many	TRBV9	NA	TRBJ2-3	TGTGCCAGCAGCCCCAGACTAGCAGATACGCAGTATTTT	CASSPRLADTQYF
few	TRBV18	NA	TRBJ2-7	TGTGCCAGCTCACCCCAGACAGGCTTTGACTCCTACGAGCAGTACTTC	CASSPQTGFDSYEQYF
NA	TRBV25-1	NA	TRBJ2-2	TGTGCCAGCAGTGGTGGGACCCCCGGGGAGCTGTTTTTT	CASSGGTPGELFF
NA	TRBV6-1	TRBD1	TRBJ1-2	TGTGCCAGCAGTACCGGGACAGGGGCTTATGGCTACACCTTC	CASSTGTGAYGYTF
few	TRBV4-2	TRBD1	TRBJ1-2	TGTGCCAGCAGCCAAGAGCCCACCGGACAGGGATTGAGCTATGGCTACACCTTC	CASSQEPTGQGLSYGYTF
NA	TRBV6-5	TRBD2	TRBJ2-7	TGTGCCAGCAGTTACTCGGCGGGGGGGCTGTACGAGCAGTACTTC	CASSYSAGGLYEQYF
few	TRBV7-9	TRBD2	TRBJ2-5	TGTGCCAGCAGCTCTACCGGGACTACGTACCAAGAGACCCAGTACTTC	CASSSTGTTYQETQYF
few	TRBV6-2/TRBV6-3	NA	TRBJ2-3	TGTGCCAGCAGTTTAAAGCTTTCAGATACGCAGTATTTT	CASSLKLSDTQYF
NA	TRBV7-2	TRBD1	TRBJ2-6	TGTGCCAGCAGCTCGCCGGGACAGGAAGCTGGGGCCAACGTCCTGACTTTC	CASSSPGQEAGANVLTF
NA	TRBV7-3	TRBD1	TRBJ2-3	TGTGCCAGCAGGGACAGGGGGGCAGATACGCAGTATTTT	CASRDRGADTQYF
few	TRBV6-1	NA	TRBJ2-2	TGTGCCAGCAGTGTCCAGTGGGTTCTTTTCCCCGGGGAGCTGTTTTTT	CASSVQWVLFPGELFF
NA	TRBV27	TRBD1	TRBJ1-3	TGTGCCCACAGGGGGGTCTCTGGAAACACCATATATTTT	CAHRGVSGNTIYF
few	TRBV20-1	NA	TRBJ1-1	TGCAGTGCAGAGACAGGCGAAGCTTTCTTT	CSAETGEAFF
few	TRBV11-1	NA	TRBJ2-1	TGTGCCAGCAGCCCAAGCCGGGTCCTCTACAATGAGCAGTTCTTC	CASSPSRVLYNEQFF
few	TRBV28	TRBD1	TRBJ2-1	TGTGCCAGCAGGGGACAGGGGGCGCATTATATCAATGAGCAGTTCTTC	CASRGQGAHYINEQFF
few	TRBV12-3/TRBV12-4	TRBD2	TRBJ2-5	TGTGCCAGCAGCCCCTGGGCTAGCGGGTACCAAGAGACCCAGTACTTC	CASSPWASGYQETQYF
many	TRBV20-1	TRBD2	TRBJ2-1	TGCAGTGCTACCTCCGGGACTAGCGGATACAATGAGCAGTTCTTC	CSATSGTSGYNEQFF
NA	TRBV29-1	NA	TRBJ2-5	TGCAGCGTTGAAGAGGCGTACGGGGAGACCCAGTACTTC	CSVEEAYGETQYF
NA	TRBV29-1	TRBD2	TRBJ2-7	TGCAGCACATCTAGCGGGGTCGAGCAGTACTTC	CSTSSGVEQYF
few	TRBV4-2	TRBD1	TRBJ2-5	TGTGCCAGCAGCCCTGGGACAGGTCCTCGAGAGACCCAGTACTTC	CASSPGTGPRETQYF
few	TRBV5-1	NA	TRBJ2-5	TGCGCCAGCAGCTTGGGAACAGGGCTCCAAGAGACCCAGTACTTC	CASSLGTGLQETQYF
few	TRBV4-1	TRBD1	TRBJ1-2	TGCGCCAGCAGCCAGGAAGGGACAGGGACTTATGGCTACACCTTC	CASSQEGTGTYGYTF
NA	TRBV20-1	NA	TRBJ2-1	TGCAGTGCCGGAGGGGCTACGACGAGCTCCTACAATGAGCAGTTCTTC	CSAGGATTSSYNEQFF
few	TRBV10-2	TRBD1	TRBJ1-4	TGCGCCAGCAGCCCGACCGGGACAGGGAATGAAAAACTGTTTTTT	CASSPTGTGNEKLFF
NA	TRBV20-1	NA	TRBJ2-7	TGCAGTGCTAGAGATAGCCTCTCTTACTCTCCCTACGGGCAGTACTTC	CSARDSLSYSPYGQYF
few	TRBV25-1	NA	TRBJ2-1	TGTGCCAGCAGGGAGGGGGGTGTCAATGAGCAGTTCTTC	CASREGGVNEQFF
NA	TRBV6-4	TRBD2	TRBJ2-1	TGTGCCAGCAGTGACAATAGCGGGGGGGCTTATGAGCAGTTCTTC	CASSDNSGGAYEQFF
NA	TRBV12-3/TRBV12-4	NA	TRBJ1-3	TGTGCCAGCAGTTCCTGGCAGGGAAACACCATATATTTT	CASSSWQGNTIYF
many	TRBV12-3/TRBV12-4	TRBD1	TRBJ1-4	TGTGCCAGCAGTTTGACCGGGACAGGGGCTGAAAAACTGTTTTTT	CASSLTGTGAEKLFF
many	TRBV28	TRBD2	TRBJ2-1	TGTGCCAGCAGTCCAATGGCGGGAGGCAATGAGCAGTTCTTC	CASSPMAGGNEQFF
NA	TRBV4-3	NA	TRBJ2-3	TGCGCCAGCAGCCAAGATTGGACATCGGAACGAGTCACAGATACGCAGTATTTT	CASSQDWTSERVTDTQYF
many	TRBV6-6	NA	TRBJ2-1	TGTGCCAGCAGTCGCACTGAGAATGAGCAGTTCTTC	CASSRTENEQFF
NA	TRBV4-2	TRBD1	TRBJ1-1	TGTGCCAGCAGCCAAGAGGGGGACAGTCGAAAGCTTTTCTTT	CASSQEGDSRKLFF
few	TRBV9	TRBD2	TRBJ2-2	TGTGCCAGCAGCGAACTAGCGGGAGTGCACGGGGAGCTGTTTTTT	CASSELAGVHGELFF
few	TRBV20-1	NA	TRBJ2-5	TGCAGTGCTAGAGATGGCTTCCAAGAGACCCAGTACTTC	CSARDGFQETQYF
NA	TRBV6-1	TRBD2	TRBJ2-5	TGTGCCAGCAGTACGCTGGGGGGGAGGGAGACCCAGTACTTC	CASSTLGGRETQYF
NA	TRBV9	NA	TRBJ2-1	TGTGCCAGCAGCGTAGACGGGACTTACAATGAGCAGTTCTTC	CASSVDGTYNEQFF
NA	TRBV4-1	NA	TRBJ2-4	TGCGCCAGCAGCCAAGATGGTGGGACCCCATACTTC	CASSQDGGTPYF
few	TRBV29-1	NA	TRBJ1-1	TGCAGCGTACAGGGAGGAATCACTGAAGCTTTCTTT	CSVQGGITEAFF
NA	TRBV9	NA	TRBJ2-2	TGTGCCAGCAGCCCCCGGGTGGGATCCACCGGGGAGCTGTTTTTT	CASSPRVGSTGELFF
NA	TRBV28	NA	TRBJ2-1	TGTGCCAGCAGTCTCACCAACAATGAGCAGTTCTTC	CASSLTNNEQFF
NA	TRBV12-3/TRBV12-4	NA	TRBJ1-4	TGTGCCAGCCAGTTATTGTATGGGGATGAAAAACTGTTTTTT	CASQLLYGDEKLFF
NA	TRBV24-1	TRBD2	TRBJ2-3	TGTGCCACCAGTGATTCAGGGGGAATTAGCGGGAGCCCAGATACGCAGTATTTT	CATSDSGGISGSPDTQYF
few	TRBV29-1	NA	TRBJ1-2	TGCAGCGTCTTCGACGGGATAGGTGGCTACACCTTC	CSVFDGIGGYTF
few	TRBV12-3/TRBV12-4	NA	TRBJ2-7	TGTGCCAGCAGTTTGAGGCGAGGGGACTACGAGCAGTACTTC	CASSLRRGDYEQYF
NA	TRBV20-1	NA	TRBJ2-7	TGCAGTGCCCCCCCCGGGGGGCAAGCCTACGAGCAGTACTTC	CSAPPGGQAYEQYF
many	TRBV29-1	TRBD2	TRBJ2-1	TGCAGCGTCGGGGGACTAGCGGGAGTCGGCAATGAGCAGTTCTTC	CSVGGLAGVGNEQFF
NA	TRBV5-1	TRBD2	TRBJ2-5	TGCGCCAGCAGCACCGGGAGGCGGACTAGCACTCAAGAGACCCAGTACTTC	CASSTGRRTSTQETQYF
few	TRBV4-2	NA	TRBJ2-7	TGTGCCAGCAGCCAAGAAAATCCCAGGGCAGGGACGGTCTACGAGCAGTACTTC	CASSQENPRAGTVYEQYF
few	TRBV29-1	TRBD2	TRBJ2-1	TGCAGCGTTGACCGGGGACTAGCGGGAAGCTACAATGAGCAGTTCTTC	CSVDRGLAGSYNEQFF
many	TRBV21-1	NA	TRBJ1-1	TGTGCCAGCAGCAAAGCAGAGGTGGGGAACACTGAAGCTTTCTTT	CASSKAEVGNTEAFF